Listed here are 15 T cell receptor beta chains from one sample, sequenced in a study of CXCR3-negative and CXCR3-positive naive CD8 T cells. Points from the study as a whole: Naive cells that were CXCR3-positive had more hydrophobic TRB CDR3s (compared with CXCR3-negative naive cells).

Antigens of these TCRs are unknown. With UMI labels, 5' RACE was used to prepare the TRB cDNA libraries. Using the 5' RACE reads, TCRdb records one entry per CDR3 protein without DNA. The repertoire shows some 140,000 distinct CDR3 sequences; the top ten hold less than 0.55%. Sequenced sample: naive CXCR3+ CD8+ T cells from blood. Subset given: CD45RO-CCR7+CD27+CD95- naive CD8+ T cells expressing CXCR3 (TNR3+). Every receptor here comes from a human donor in good health. Some clones in this sample may be carry-over from other donors' samples.

This chain links TRBV20-1 with TRBJ2-1; TCRdb gives TRBD1 as the D gene, but with no DNA this cannot be confirmed. The germline CDR1 and CDR2 sequences are DFQATT and SNEGSKA (reference sequence). The CDR3 has 12 residues. CDR3: CSAEGGANEQFF.

V usage is TRBV10-1 and J usage is TRBJ2-5. CDR1 and CDR2 (germline): WNHNN, SYGVQD (reference sequence). The CDR3 spans 14 residues. The CDR3 sequence: CASSEGSRKETQYF.

The CDR3 protein is CASRERGTEAFF. The chain combines TRBV6-5 with TRBJ1-1; the TCRdb call, TRBD1, lacks DNA for checking. Germline-derived CDR1 and CDR2 are MNHEY and SVGAGI. The CDR3 covers 12 residues.

This chain uses TRBV6-5 with TRBJ2-3. The CDR3 is 16 amino acids. Germline assignment: CDR1 MNHEY and CDR2 SVGAGI. This CDR3 is CASSYSDGPTTDTQYF.

The CDR3 region is CASSEVGTDTQYF. The V gene is TRBV25-1, the J gene TRBJ2-3. Per the germline V gene, CDR1 is MGHDK and CDR2 is SYGVNS. CDR3 length: 13 residues.

The chain links TRBV4-3 to TRBJ2-7; the TCRdb call, TRBD1, lacks DNA for checking. This CDR3 is 16 amino acids long. Germline V CDR1 and CDR2: LGHNA, YSLEER. CDR3 region: CAGSQDAGLGTYEQYF.

V gene TRBV28 combines with J gene TRBJ2-3; TCRdb's assignment of TRBD1 cannot be checked, as there is no DNA. CDR1 is MDHEN, CDR2 SYDVKM, per germline. The CDR3 is made up of 15 amino acids. CDR3 loop: CASSFWGPRTDTQYF.

CDR3 sequence: CASSVARSTYNEQFF. This chain joins TRBV9 and TRBJ2-1. This CDR3 contains 15 residues. Germline V lookup: CDR1 SGDLS, CDR2 YYNGEE.

CDR3 protein: CASSLGTSGETQYF. The chain uses TRBV27 and TRBJ2-5; as DNA is missing, the TRBD2 call by TCRdb cannot be tested. The CDR3 contains 14 residues. Germline V lookup: CDR1 MNHEY, CDR2 SMNVEV (reference sequence).

V usage is TRBV12-5 and J usage is TRBJ2-2. CDR1 LGHNT and CDR2 FRNRAP come from the germline V gene. This CDR3 region has 12 residues. The chain's CDR3 is CASGSPAGELFF. Looking up the rest from reference TRBV12-5 and TRBJ2-2 gives the full variable domain: DARVTQTPRHKVTEMGQEVTMRCQPILGHNTVFWYRQTMMQGLELLAYFRNRAPLDDSGMPKDRFSAEMPDATLATLKIQPSEPRDSAVYFCASGSPAGELFFGEGSRLTVL.

This chain uses TRBV28 with TRBJ2-1; the D call from TCRdb, TRBD2, cannot be confirmed without DNA. This CDR3 region has 17 residues. The germline V gene encodes CDR1 MDHEN and CDR2 SYDVKM. CDR3 residues: CASSLSLAPSSYNEQFF.

The chain has TRBV12-3 or TRBV12-4 and TRBJ1-1; the D gene TCRdb calls, TRBD1, cannot be checked with no DNA. This CDR3 comprises 17 residues. This CDR3 is CASSPERGQGLRTEAFF.

V gene TRBV4-2 combines with J gene TRBJ1-1; TCRdb reports TRBD1, a call that lacks DNA to check it against. CDR1 and CDR2 from the germline V gene are LGHNA and YNFKEQ. This CDR3 contains 18 residues. The CDR3 reads CASSQDLGTGWMNTEAFF.

V gene TRBV7-3 combines with J gene TRBJ2-2; TCRdb returns TRBD2, unconfirmable since there is no DNA. The CDR3 length is 14 residues. CDR1 SGHTA and CDR2 FQGTGA come from the germline V gene. CDR3: CASSLTGGTAELFF.

The V and J genes are TRBV28 and TRBJ2-7; TCRdb's D call, TRBD1, is unchecked because there is no DNA. This CDR3 is built from 12 residues. CDR1 and CDR2 from the germline V gene are MDHEN and SYDVKM. CDR3 residues: CASSVLPTEQYF.